Following are 25 T cell receptor beta chains from one sample sequenced in a study of technical replicates of blood from a few donors. TCRdb's table, derived via immunoSEQ multiplex PCR, lists solely in-frame clones and lacks some. The sample has just under 100,000 clones, about 96% seen once. Sequenced input: T cells isolated from PBMCs. The receptors here all came from a human donor in good health.

V and J are TRBV7-6 and TRBJ2-1, with a weak D call TRBD2 (5 bases). Per the germline V gene, CDR1 is SGHVS and CDR2 is FNYEAQ. Trimming took off 3 bases at V and 5 bases at J, with 26 bases between the two ends. This CDR3 is built from 19 residues. The CDR3 is CASSFVMRRQTNTNNEQFF. CDR3 DNA sequence: TGTGCCAGCAGCTTTGTCATGCGACGGCAGACTAACACGAACAATGAGCAGTTCTTC.

The chain employs TRBV27 and TRBJ2-1, with 8 nucleotides matching TRBD1. This CDR3 is built from 16 residues. Germline CDR1 is MNHEY and CDR2 is SMNVEV (reference sequence). V lost 8 bases to trimming and J lost 0 bases; unmatched junction nucleotides: 9. This CDR3 reads CASRNRQGSSYNEQFF. CDR3 DNA sequence: TGTGCCAGCCGGAACAGACAGGGGAGCTCCTACAATGAGCAGTTCTTC.

This clone occurred once. The V call is TRBV5-5, the J call TRBJ2-7; D gene ambiguous. Germline V CDR1 and CDR2: SGHKS, YYEKEE (reference sequence). The CDR3 has 18 amino acids. Trimming shortened V by 4 bases and J by 0 bases, and 23 bases separated the two germline ends. The CDR3 loop reads CASSHSSAVSASSYEQYF. The DNA of the CDR3 is TGTGCCAGCAGCCATTCAAGCGCCGTCAGCGCTAGCTCCTACGAGCAGTACTTC.

The J gene is TRBJ2-1, the V gene TRBV5-1, with 9 nucleotides matching TRBD1. The germline CDR1 and CDR2 sequences are SGHRS and YFSETQ. The CDR3 length is 15 residues. The V segment lost 3 bases and the J segment 1 base; nucleotides outside the gene matches: 2. In DNA form, the CDR3 reads TGCGCCAGCAGCTGGACAGGGGCGTCCTACAATGAGCAGTTCTTC. Its protein is CASSWTGASYNEQFF.

V is TRBV21-1 and J is TRBJ2-1; no DNA check was done on the table's D call, TRBD2. TRBV21-1 is assigned pseudogene status. This CDR3 region has 16 residues. CDR3 amino acids: CASSKRDPRESNEQFF. The CDR3 region has the DNA TGTGCCAGCAGCAAACGGGACCCGCGGGAATCCAATGAGCAGTTCTTC.

V and J are TRBV11-2 and TRBJ2-5; TRBD2 agrees at 7 bases. V trimming: 5 bases; J trimming: 2 bases; junction bases outside the gene matches: 17. The CDR3 spans 18 residues. Germline V gene lookup returns CDR1 SGHAT and CDR2 FQNNGV. The CDR3 region has the DNA TGTGCCAGCAGCCCAGTAGACAGAGGGAGGGCCGTACAAGAGACCCAGTACTTC. Its translation: CASSPVDRGRAVQETQYF.

V gene TRBV6-6 combines with J gene TRBJ1-1, with D perhaps matching TRBD1 (5 bases). The V gene's germline CDR1 is MNHNY and CDR2 SVGAGI (reference sequence). CDR3 length equals 16 residues. Trimming left V 2 bases short and J 1 base short, with 14 bases between. CDR3 sequence: CASSYQTVPANTEAFF. The CDR3 nucleotides are TGTGCCAGCAGTTACCAGACAGTCCCCGCGAACACTGAAGCTTTCTTT.

The V gene is TRBV5-1, the J gene TRBJ2-7; tentative D call: TRBD2 (5 bases). This CDR3 is 15 amino acids long. Germline V gives CDR1 SGHRS, CDR2 YFSETQ. V was clipped by 0 bases and J by 5 bases, with 15 bases between them. This CDR3 is CASSLGGEGADEQYF. DNA for the CDR3: TGCGCCAGCAGCTTGGGAGGAGAGGGAGCAGACGAGCAGTACTTC.

The rearrangement uses TRBV6-1 and TRBJ2-1; D gene uncertain. Trimming took 3 bases from V and 8 from J, leaving 5 bases between them. Germline assignment: CDR1 MNHNS and CDR2 SASEGT. The CDR3 length is 11 residues. The CDR3 reads CASSDIYEQFF. The CDR3 DNA is TGTGCCAGCAGTGATATTTATGAGCAGTTCTTC.

The gene calls are TRBV11-3 and TRBJ2-4; TRBD2 is a possible D gene (6 bases). The CDR3 extends over 14 amino acids. CDR1 and CDR2 (germline): SGHNT, YENEEA. V lost 5 bases and J 4 bases, leaving 12 bases between the germline ends. The CDR3 protein is CASSPGDNKNIQYF. As DNA, the CDR3 is TGTGCCAGCAGCCCGGGGGATAATAAAAACATTCAGTACTTC.

This chain joins TRBV19 and TRBJ2-7; D is possibly TRBD1 (6 bases). V was cut by 5 bases and J by 0 bases, with 17 bases left in between. The CDR3 spans 16 residues. Germline CDR1 and CDR2: LNHDA and SQIVND (reference sequence). The CDR3 DNA is TGTGCCAGTAGTGTTGGGGGCACCCGTAGCTCCTACGAGCAGTACTTC. This codes for CASSVGGTRSSYEQYF. Together with reference TRBV19 and TRBJ2-7, the CDR3 gives the full variable domain: DGGITQSPKYLFRKEGQNVTLSCEQNLNHDAMYWYRQDPGQGLRLIYYSQIVNDFQKGDIAEGYSVSREKKESFPLTVTSAQKNPTAFYLCASSVGGTRSSYEQYFGPGTRLTVT.

The CDR3 DNA sequence: TGTGCCAGCAGTGACGGAGGTACAGGGCCTCCCTACGAGCAGTACTTC. Translating gives CASSDGGTGPPYEQYF. The V gene is TRBV6-1, the J gene TRBJ2-7; perhaps TRBD1 as D (6 bases). CDR3 length: 16 residues. In germline, CDR1 is MNHNS, CDR2 SASEGT. Trimming took off 3 bases at V and 2 bases at J, with 17 bases between the two ends.

The chain recombines TRBV7-2 with TRBJ2-3; D may be TRBD1 (5 bases). CDR1 and CDR2 (germline): SGHTA, FQGNSA. Trimming removed 1 base at V and 5 bases at J, with 13 bases between. The length of the CDR3 is 15 residues. The CDR3 here is CASSLEGSRVDTQYF. The CDR3 DNA reads as TGTGCCAGCAGCTTAGAGGGGTCCCGCGTAGATACGCAGTATTTT.

The chain carries TRBV4-1 and TRBJ2-7; 7 nucleotides line up with TRBD1. The trim removed 5 bases at V and 0 bases at J, leaving 7 bases unmatched. This CDR3 has 15 residues. Germline lookup yields CDR1 MGHRA and CDR2 YSYEKL. The CDR3 reads CASSLSGQSSYEQYF. The CDR3 region has the DNA TGCGCCAGCAGCTTGTCGGGACAGAGCTCCTACGAGCAGTACTTC.

The rearrangement joins TRBV5-6 to TRBJ1-1, with 9 bases lining up with TRBD1. V shed 3 bases, J shed 7 bases, and the junction held 10 bases outside the gene matches. CDR3 size: 15 residues. Germline CDR1 and CDR2: SGHDT and YYEEEE. The CDR3 is CASSWLDRGEGEAFF. In nucleotides, the CDR3 is TGTGCCAGCAGCTGGTTGGACAGGGGAGAGGGTGAAGCTTTCTTT.

This chain joins TRBV4-1 and TRBJ2-3; no clear D gene. Germline assignment: CDR1 MGHRA and CDR2 YSYEKL. This CDR3 has 14 amino acids. V lost 3 bases and J lost 4, with 11 bases in between. The CDR3: CASSQEKPSDTQYF. In DNA form, the CDR3 reads TGCGCCAGCAGCCAGGAGAAACCGTCAGATACGCAGTATTTT.

The CDR3: CASSSQGAQITDTQYF. DNA of the CDR3: TGTGCCAGCAGCTCACAGGGGGCGCAAATTACAGATACGCAGTATTTT. V usage is TRBV7-9 and J usage is TRBJ2-3, with 9 bases lining up with TRBD1. CDR1 is SEHNR, CDR2 FQNEAQ, per germline (reference sequence). The CDR3 is made up of 16 amino acids. J lost 3 bases, V lost 4 bases, and 8 bases had no gene match.

This chain joins TRBV7-6 and TRBJ1-5, with D possibly being TRBD1 (5 bases). Germline V lookup: CDR1 SGHVS, CDR2 FNYEAQ. With 3 bases removed from V and 3 bases from J, the gap between germline ends came to 15 bases. This CDR3 spans 16 amino acids. As DNA, the CDR3 is TGTGCCAGCAGCTTGGGACTCCTGGGGTCCAATCAGCCCCAGCATTTT. The encoded protein is CASSLGLLGSNQPQHF.

The chain links TRBV5-6 to TRBJ1-3; D unclear. The CDR3 runs to 15 residues. Per germline, CDR1 SGHDT and CDR2 YYEEEE. Trimming shortened V by 4 bases and J by 5 bases, and 16 bases separated the two germline ends. The CDR3 here is CASSGGYLTRNTIYF. DNA of the CDR3: TGTGCCAGCAGCGGAGGGTATTTAACCCGAAACACCATATATTTT. The full variable domain, rest sourced from reference TRBV5-6 and TRBJ1-3, is DAGVTQSPTHLIKTRGQQVTLRCSPKSGHDTVSWYQQALGQGPQFIFQYYEEEERQRGNFPDRFSGHQFPNYSSELNVNALLLGDSALYLCASSGGYLTRNTIYFGEGSWLTVV.

The V call is TRBV5-6, the J call TRBJ1-5, with 7 bases fitting TRBD1. The CDR3 totals 15 residues. After removal of 0 bases from V and 4 bases from J, the junction contained 4 bases not matched to a gene. Germline V gives CDR1 SGHDT, CDR2 YYEEEE. The CDR3 DNA follows: TGTGCCAGCAGCTTGGAGGGGACAGCAAATCAGCCCCAGCATTTT. It codes for CASSLEGTANQPQHF.

The chain combines TRBV7-6 with TRBJ2-1; 9 bases are shared with TRBD2. Germline lookup yields CDR1 SGHVS and CDR2 FNYEAQ. The CDR3 covers 16 residues. V was pared by 1 base and J by 4 bases, with 5 bases of the junction left unmatched. CDR3 protein: CASSLEASGAYNEQFF. CDR3 nucleotides: TGTGCCAGCAGCTTAGAGGCTAGCGGGGCATACAATGAGCAGTTCTTC.

The gene calls are TRBV19 and TRBJ2-7; maybe TRBD1 (6 bases). Trimming left V 3 bases short and J 2 bases short, with 8 bases between. Germline CDR1 LNHDA, CDR2 SQIVND (reference sequence). The CDR3 is 13 amino acids. CDR3 loop: CASSMPGAYEQYF. In DNA, the CDR3 is TGTGCCAGTAGTATGCCAGGGGCCTACGAGCAGTACTTC.

This chain connects TRBV4-1 to TRBJ2-5; D gene uncertain. This CDR3 comprises 16 residues. Trimming removed 0 bases from V and 0 bases from J, with 11 bases in between. Germline V gives CDR1 MGHRA, CDR2 YSYEKL. The CDR3 bases are TGCGCCAGCAGCCAAGAGGCCTCAATGTACCAAGAGACCCAGTACTTC. Translated, it gives CASSQEASMYQETQYF.

The J gene is TRBJ2-4, the V gene TRBV5-1; D may be TRBD1 (6 bases). The CDR3 has 14 residues. V gave up 3 bases and J gave up 5 bases, with 12 bases separating them. From germline, CDR1 is SGHRS and CDR2 YFSETQ. The CDR3 DNA sequence: TGCGCCAGCAGCTCAGGACAGCACCAAAACATTCAGTACTTC. Translation gives CASSSGQHQNIQYF.

CDR3 amino acids: CASSLVAGGYNQPQHF. The CDR3 coding sequence is TGTGCCAGCAGCTTAGTCGCAGGGGGGTACAATCAGCCCCAGCATTTT. V usage is TRBV7-2 and J usage is TRBJ1-5, with 7 bases that match TRBD1. J was trimmed by 3 bases and V by 1 base; bases with no gene match: 6. CDR1 is SGHTA, CDR2 FQGNSA, per germline. This CDR3 contains 16 residues.